Shown below are 28 T cell receptor beta chains from a single sample sequenced in a study of low-dose radiotherapy and immunotherapy resistance in tumors. TRAV- and TRBV-specific primers were used for first-strand cDNA, which covered alpha and beta chains. TCRs underwent 15 to 20 PCR cycles of amplification with a constant-region primer and V-primer adapter. TCRdb fed the reads into MiXCR, producing one record per CDR3 protein. The sample consists of roughly 10,000 distinct CDR3 sequences, roughly 60% of them appearing once. The receptors were sampled from a human donor with advanced metastatic prostate, ovarian, gallbladder or colorectal cancer (not recorded which). This table probably holds off-target reads from a library built for another chain.

This chain uses TRBV7-8 with TRBJ2-3, with 9 bases fitting TRBD2. The CDR3 sequence is 15 residues long. In germline, CDR1 is SGHVS, CDR2 FQNEAQ. V was pared by 2 bases and J by 4 bases, with 4 bases of the junction left unmatched. The CDR3, as DNA: TGTGCCAGCAGCTTACTAGCGGGAAGTCCAGATACGCAGTATTTT. Translating gives CASSLLAGSPDTQYF.

The gene calls are TRBV28 and TRBJ1-5; D remains unclear. Germline-derived CDR1 and CDR2 are MDHEN and SYDVKM. CDR3 size: 12 residues. V lost 2 bases and J 6 bases, leaving 5 bases between the germline ends. This CDR3 is CASSLGSQPQHF. CDR3 in DNA: TGTGCCAGCAGTTTAGGCAGTCAGCCCCAGCATTTT.

The chain carries TRBV19 and TRBJ2-2, with 7 bases lining up with TRBD2. CDR3 length: 15 amino acids. Germline V gene data show CDR1 as LNHDA and CDR2 as SQIVND (reference sequence). The ends lost 1 base at V and 5 bases at J; junction bases unmatched: 4. The CDR3 DNA reads as TGTGCCAGTAGTATAGCTAGCGGACGAACCGGGGAGCTGTTTTTT. This encodes CASSIASGRTGELFF.

In its sample, this clonotype was seen a few times. The rearrangement uses TRBV5-1 and TRBJ1-2; 9 nucleotides match TRBD1. The CDR3 sequence is 13 residues long. Germline V gene lookup returns CDR1 SGHRS and CDR2 YFSETQ. With 3 bases clipped from V and 6 bases from J, the junction kept 3 bases outside the gene matches. CDR3 protein: CASSWDRDDGYTF. As DNA, the CDR3 is TGCGCCAGCAGCTGGGACAGGGATGATGGCTACACCTTC.

This clonotype has more than one count but fewer than ten. The chain joins TRBV29-1 to TRBJ2-1; the D gene is possibly TRBD2 (5 bases). V lost 6 bases and J lost 0, with 12 bases in between. Per germline, CDR1 SQVTM and CDR2 ANQGSEA. CDR3 length: 14 amino acids. The CDR3 coding sequence is TGCAGCGTGGACTCCGGCACCTCCTACAATGAGCAGTTCTTC. Translating it yields CSVDSGTSYNEQFF.

The chain carries TRBV29-1 and TRBJ1-4; tentatively, D is TRBD1 (5 bases). V was shortened by 7 bases and J by 8 bases, with 11 bases between the two germline ends. This CDR3 region has 11 residues. CDR1 SQVTM and CDR2 ANQGSEA come from the germline V gene. The CDR3 loop is CSGGTREKLFF. CDR3 sequence (DNA): TGCAGCGGAGGGACGAGGGAAAAACTGTTTTTT.

This clonotype came up a few times. The chain carries TRBV12-3 or TRBV12-4 and TRBJ1-5, with 12 bases aligning to TRBD1. With V trimmed by 6 bases and J by 6 bases, 9 bases remained unmatched. This CDR3 has 16 amino acids. Here the CDR3 DNA reads TGTGCCAGCAGCAACCTCGGGACAGGGGGCCGTCAGCCCCAGCATTTT. As protein: CASSNLGTGGRQPQHF.

V and J are TRBV6-8 and TRBJ2-2; D is ambiguous. This CDR3 contains 18 residues. V lost 5 bases and J 0 bases, leaving 19 bases between the germline ends. CDR1 is MNHGY and CDR2 is SAAAGT in the germline V gene. The CDR3 loop is CASSLSPLWRTNTGELFF. CDR3 nucleotide sequence: TGTGCCAGCAGTCTTTCGCCGTTGTGGCGGACGAACACCGGGGAGCTGTTTTTT.

The rearrangement links TRBV28 to TRBJ1-3, with TRBD1 identical over 12 bases. V dropped 0 bases and J dropped 4; count of bases not matched to a gene: 4. CDR1 MDHEN and CDR2 SYDVKM come from the germline V gene. CDR3 size: 17 residues. CDR3 nucleotides: TGTGCCAGCAGTTTATGGGGACAGGGGGCTTTGGGAAACACCATATATTTT. Residues: CASSLWGQGALGNTIYF.

The rearrangement uses TRBV28 and TRBJ2-5; 11 bases align to TRBD2. Trimming took 6 bases from V and 4 from J; bases not matched to a gene: 7. This CDR3 comprises 15 residues. Germline assignment: CDR1 MDHEN and CDR2 SYDVKM. The DNA of the CDR3 is TGTGCCAGCAGGGCAGTCGGGACTAGCGGAGAGACCCAGTACTTC. It yields the protein CASRAVGTSGETQYF.

The genes are TRBV12-3 or TRBV12-4 and TRBJ1-5; 8 bases fit TRBD1. The CDR3 runs 15 residues. J lost 3 bases, V lost 1 base, and 2 bases had no gene match. The CDR3 here is CASSLGDRYNQPQHF. Written as DNA, the CDR3 is TGTGCCAGCAGTTTAGGGGACAGGTACAATCAGCCCCAGCATTTT.

This clonotype was detected a few times. This chain joins TRBV7-2 and TRBJ2-1; perhaps TRBD2 as D (5 bases). V lost 1 base to trimming and J lost 5 bases, with 9 bases between them. This CDR3 spans 14 amino acids. The germline V gene has CDR1 SGHTA and CDR2 FQGNSA. The CDR3 DNA sequence: TGTGCCAGCAGCTTAGGTCCGGGGAACAATGAGCAGTTCTTC. Translating gives CASSLGPGNNEQFF.

The V and J genes are TRBV5-1 and TRBJ1-4, with D maybe TRBD1 (5 bases). V was clipped by 5 bases and J by 6 bases, with 14 bases between them. CDR3 length equals 14 residues. Germline CDR1 SGHRS, CDR2 YFSETQ. The CDR3: CASRSGGVDEKLFF. CDR3 DNA sequence: TGCGCCAGCAGATCAGGAGGGGTCGATGAAAAACTGTTTTTT.

This chain links TRBV11-2 with TRBJ2-3; a weak D match, TRBD1 (6 bases). V gave up 5 bases and J gave up 0 bases, with 12 bases separating them. CDR1 is SGHAT and CDR2 is FQNNGV in the germline V gene. CDR3 length: 15 amino acids. CDR3 in amino acids: CASSRGQKSTDTQYF. For the CDR3, the DNA is TGTGCCAGCAGCCGTGGACAGAAGAGCACAGATACGCAGTATTTT.

V gene TRBV11-3 combines with J gene TRBJ2-1; no clear D. V gave up 5 bases and J gave up 7 bases, with 15 bases separating them. The CDR3 is 14 amino acids. CDR1 and CDR2 from the germline V gene are SGHNT and YENEEA. The CDR3 DNA reads as TGTGCCAGCAGCCCAGTCAATTTCGGGAATGAGCAGTTCTTC. The encoded protein is CASSPVNFGNEQFF.

The chain is built from TRBV4-1 and TRBJ2-7, with D unclear. CDR3 length: 15 amino acids. Germline CDR1 MGHRA, CDR2 YSYEKL. Trimming took 1 base from V and 0 from J, leaving 10 bases between them. The DNA of the CDR3 is TGCGCCAGCAGCCAAGGTACCCAGCCCTCCTACGAGCAGTACTTC. Encoded protein: CASSQGTQPSYEQYF.

J is TRBJ1-6 and V is TRBV5-1; D is possibly TRBD1 (6 bases). V was trimmed by 4 bases and J by 7 bases, leaving 18 bases between them. The germline V gene has CDR1 SGHRS and CDR2 YFSETQ. The CDR3 sequence is 16 residues long. For the CDR3, the DNA is TGCGCCAGCAGCAGGGACATTTCCGGCGGGAATTCACCCCTCCACTTT. This sequence encodes CASSRDISGGNSPLHF.

V is TRBV10-2 and J is TRBJ2-7; TRBD1 might be the D (6 bases). V lost 0 bases and J 5 bases, leaving 11 bases between the germline ends. Germline V gives CDR1 WSHSY, CDR2 SAAADI. The CDR3 length is 14 residues. CDR3 sequence (DNA): TGCGCCAGCAGTGAGTCCCTCCACAGGGACGAGCAGTACTTC. This sequence encodes CASSESLHRDEQYF.

The chain is built from TRBV5-1 and TRBJ2-1; D may correspond to TRBD1 or TRBD2 (5 bases each). The CDR3 runs to 16 residues. Germline V lookup: CDR1 SGHRS, CDR2 YFSETQ. Trimming took 4 bases from V and 0 from J, leaving 14 bases between them. The CDR3 loop is CASSRDGRSSYNEQFF. In DNA, the CDR3 is TGCGCCAGCAGCCGGGACGGTAGGAGCTCCTACAATGAGCAGTTCTTC.

This chain links TRBV7-2 with TRBJ2-7; D unresolved. V was pared by 5 bases and J by 0 bases, with 11 bases between. This CDR3 spans 14 amino acids. Germline lookup yields CDR1 SGHTA and CDR2 FQGNSA. CDR3 in amino acids: CASSPDFSSYEQYF. CDR3 bases: TGTGCCAGCAGCCCTGACTTTAGCTCCTACGAGCAGTACTTC. The whole variable domain, filled in from reference TRBV7-2 and TRBJ2-7, reads GAGVSQSPSNKVTEKGKDVELRCDPISGHTALYWYRQSLGQGLEFLIYFQGNSAPDKSGLPSDRFSAERTGGSVSTLTIQRTQQEDSAVYLCASSPDFSSYEQYFGPGTRLTVT.

The gene calls are TRBV18 and TRBJ2-7; D is uncertain. CDR1 and CDR2 from the germline V gene are KGHSH and LQKENI. The CDR3 totals 13 residues. V dropped 3 bases and J dropped 3 bases, with 9 bases sitting between them. This CDR3 is CASSPAALYEQYF. The CDR3 nucleotides read TGTGCCAGCTCACCTGCGGCCCTCTACGAGCAGTACTTC.

The V gene is TRBV20-1, the J gene TRBJ1-5; TRBD1 matches at 8 bases. Germline CDR1 and CDR2: DFQATT and SNEGSKA (reference sequence). Unmatched junction bases numbered 16, after V lost 0 bases and J lost 6 bases. CDR3 length: 18 amino acids. The CDR3 loop is CSARDELGVAGGSQPQHF. In DNA form, the CDR3 reads TGCAGTGCTAGAGATGAACTAGGGGTGGCAGGGGGCAGTCAGCCCCAGCATTTT.

This clonotype has a handful of counts. The rearrangement links TRBV5-8 to TRBJ1-6; D gene uncertain. Germline V gene lookup returns CDR1 SGHTS and CDR2 YDEGEE. V was trimmed by 6 bases and J by 7 bases, leaving 14 bases between them. The CDR3 length is 14 residues. CDR3 nucleotide sequence: TGTGCCAGCACCCCATCGGGGATCAATTCACCCCTCCACTTT. The encoded protein is CASTPSGINSPLHF. Complete variable domain (other parts from reference TRBV5-8 and TRBJ1-6): EAGVTQSPTHLIKTRGQQATLRCSPISGHTSVYWYQQALGLGLQFLLWYDEGEERNRGNFPPRFSGRQFPNYSSELNVNALELEDSALYLCASTPSGINSPLHFGNGTRLTVT.

The rearrangement uses TRBV7-2 and TRBJ1-2; maybe TRBD1 (5 bases). With 3 bases removed from V and 1 base from J, the gap between germline ends came to 9 bases. CDR3 length equals 14 residues. The germline V gene has CDR1 SGHTA and CDR2 FQGNSA. The CDR3 is CASSFGGNNYGYTF. The DNA of the CDR3 is TGTGCCAGCAGCTTCGGGGGAAATAACTATGGCTACACCTTC.

Here the CDR3 DNA reads TGCGCCAGCAGCGGGGGACAGGGGGCCTACGAGCAGTACTTC. As protein: CASSGGQGAYEQYF. V is TRBV5-1 and J is TRBJ2-7; 11 positions match TRBD1. CDR3 length: 14 residues. The ends lost 4 bases at V and 2 bases at J; junction bases unmatched: 2. Germline values: CDR1 SGHRS, CDR2 YFSETQ. Together with reference TRBV5-1 and TRBJ2-7, the CDR3 gives the full variable domain: KAGVTQTPRYLIKTRGQQVTLSCSPISGHRSVSWYQQTPGQGLQFLFEYFSETQRNKGNFPGRFSGRQFSNSRSEMNVSTLELGDSALYLCASSGGQGAYEQYFGPGTRLTVT.

The chain joins TRBV18 to TRBJ2-1; D unresolved. Germline V gene lookup returns CDR1 KGHSH and CDR2 LQKENI. The CDR3 loop spans 14 amino acids. The V end was cut by 3 bases, the J end by 5 bases, with 11 bases between. As DNA, the CDR3 is TGTGCCAGCTCACCGGCGTTCGGCAACAATGAGCAGTTCTTC. It specifies CASSPAFGNNEQFF.

The genes are TRBV11-3 and TRBJ2-1; possibly TRBD1 for D (5 bases). The germline CDR1 and CDR2 sequences are SGHNT and YENEEA. Trimming took off 5 bases at V and 2 bases at J, with 13 bases between the two ends. This CDR3 has 15 residues. This CDR3 reads CASSPQTEPYNEQFF. CDR3 DNA sequence: TGTGCCAGCAGCCCTCAGACAGAACCCTACAATGAGCAGTTCTTC.

This clonotype was counted between two and nine times. The V and J genes are TRBV7-9 and TRBJ2-1; maybe TRBD2 (6 bases). CDR3 length equals 17 residues. The germline gives CDR1 SEHNR, CDR2 FQNEAQ (reference sequence). Between the trimmed V and J ends, which lost 5 bases and 0 bases, there was a span of 17 bases. The CDR3 reads CASSPQGGRSSYNEQFF. DNA for the CDR3: TGTGCCAGCAGCCCCCAAGGAGGGCGGAGCTCCTACAATGAGCAGTTCTTC.